This TCR beta chain appears in the sequencing data of a study of vaccination effects on CD4 cells after COVID-19. Before sequencing took place, the ViraFEST assay used viral peptide pools to expand antigen-specific CD4+ T cells. Between days 9 and 11 of culture, CD4+ T cells were separated out. Each participant was given two doses of one vaccine (BNT162b2 or mRNA-1273). Germline CDR1 reads SEHNR; CDR2 reads FQNEAQ (reference sequence). The CDR3 totals 13 residues. Deletions cut 1 base from V and 3 bases from J, with 5 bases between. Note on this clone: Its antigen is undetermined.

Sequenced by immunoSEQ multiplex PCR; TCRdb stores in-frame clones only, minus some. The sample lists about 24,000 clones, 81% occurring once. The input for sequencing was CD4+ T cells from PBMCs cultured with SARS-CoV-2 spike peptides, taken after COVID-19 vaccination. The chain couples TRBV7-9 to TRBJ2-3; unclear D gene. This sequence originates from a human donor who received a COVID-19 vaccine. Some clones in this sample may be carry-over from other donors' samples. The CDR3 DNA follows: TGTGCCAGCAGCTTAGTAGGGACAGATACGCAGTATTTT. Encoded protein: CASSLVGTDTQYF.